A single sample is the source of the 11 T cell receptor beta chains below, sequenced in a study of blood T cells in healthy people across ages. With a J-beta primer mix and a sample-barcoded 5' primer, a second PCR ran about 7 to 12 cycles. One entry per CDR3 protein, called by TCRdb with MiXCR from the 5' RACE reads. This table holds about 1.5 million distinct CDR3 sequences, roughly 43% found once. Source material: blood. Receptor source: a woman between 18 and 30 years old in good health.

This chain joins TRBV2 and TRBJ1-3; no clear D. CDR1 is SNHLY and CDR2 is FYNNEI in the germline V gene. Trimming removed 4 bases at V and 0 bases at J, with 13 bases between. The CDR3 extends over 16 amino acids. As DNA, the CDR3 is TGTGCCAGCAGTGGGAGTGGCTTACCCTCTGGAAACACCATATATTTT. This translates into CASSGSGLPSGNTIYF.

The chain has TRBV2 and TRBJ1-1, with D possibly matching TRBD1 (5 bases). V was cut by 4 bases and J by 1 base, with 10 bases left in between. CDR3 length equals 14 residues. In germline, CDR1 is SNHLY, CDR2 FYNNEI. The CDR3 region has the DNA TGTGCCAGCAGTGGGGGACGACGGAACACTGAAGCTTTCTTT. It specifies CASSGGRRNTEAFF.

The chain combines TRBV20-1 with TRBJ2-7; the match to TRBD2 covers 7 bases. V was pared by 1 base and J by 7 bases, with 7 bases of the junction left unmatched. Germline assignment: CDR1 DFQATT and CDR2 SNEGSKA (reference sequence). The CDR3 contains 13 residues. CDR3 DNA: TGCAGTGCTAGAGGTCTAGCGGAAAATGAGCAGTACTTC. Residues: CSARGLAENEQYF.

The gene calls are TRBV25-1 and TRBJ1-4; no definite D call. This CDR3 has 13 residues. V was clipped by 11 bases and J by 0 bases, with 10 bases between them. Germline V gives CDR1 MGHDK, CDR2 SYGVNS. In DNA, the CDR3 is TGTGCCGGCAATCTATCAACTAATGAAAAACTGTTTTTT. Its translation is CAGNLSTNEKLFF.

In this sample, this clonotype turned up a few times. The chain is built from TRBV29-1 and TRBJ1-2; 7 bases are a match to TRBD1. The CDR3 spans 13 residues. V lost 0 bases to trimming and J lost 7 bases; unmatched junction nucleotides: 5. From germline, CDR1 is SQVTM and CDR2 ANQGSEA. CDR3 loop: CSVEDQGVVGYTF. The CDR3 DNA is TGCAGCGTTGAAGATCAGGGGGTAGTTGGCTACACCTTC.

CDR3 in amino acids: CASTQQGNNEKLFF. Written as DNA, the CDR3 is TGTGCCAGCACCCAACAGGGAAACAATGAAAAACTGTTTTTT. V is TRBV28 and J is TRBJ1-4; weak D call: TRBD1 (6 bases). V gave up 7 bases and J gave up 5 bases, with 14 bases separating them. CDR3 length equals 14 residues. CDR1 is MDHEN and CDR2 is SYDVKM in the germline V gene. The complete variable domain, with remaining parts taken from reference TRBV28 and TRBJ1-4, reads DVKVTQSSRYLVKRTGEKVFLECVQDMDHENMFWYRQDPGLGLRLIYFSYDVKMKEKGDIPEGYSVSREKKERFSLILESASTNQTSMYLCASTQQGNNEKLFFGSGTQLSVL.

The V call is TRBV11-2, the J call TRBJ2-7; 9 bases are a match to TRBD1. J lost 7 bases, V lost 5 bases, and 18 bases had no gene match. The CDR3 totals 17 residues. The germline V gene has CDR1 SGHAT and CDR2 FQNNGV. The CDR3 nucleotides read TGTGCCAGCAGCGTCTCCGGGACAGGGATTCAATACAATGAGCAGTACTTC. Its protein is CASSVSGTGIQYNEQYF.

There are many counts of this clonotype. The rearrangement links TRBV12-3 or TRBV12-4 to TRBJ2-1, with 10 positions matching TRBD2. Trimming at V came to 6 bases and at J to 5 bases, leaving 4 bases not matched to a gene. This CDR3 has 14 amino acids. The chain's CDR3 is CASSRTSGNNEQFF. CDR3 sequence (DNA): TGTGCCAGCAGCCGGACTAGCGGCAACAATGAGCAGTTCTTC.

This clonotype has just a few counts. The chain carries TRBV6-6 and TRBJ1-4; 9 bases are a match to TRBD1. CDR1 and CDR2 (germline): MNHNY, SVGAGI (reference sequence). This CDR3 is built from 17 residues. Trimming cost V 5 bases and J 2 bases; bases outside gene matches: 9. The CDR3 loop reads CASSQQGASGTNEKLFF. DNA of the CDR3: TGTGCCAGCAGTCAACAGGGGGCCAGTGGGACTAATGAAAAACTGTTTTTT.

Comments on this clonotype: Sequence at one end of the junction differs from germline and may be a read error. As DNA, the CDR3 is TGCGCCAGCAGCCGAACAGAGACTGGGGCCAACGTCCCGACTTTC. Translation gives CASSRTETGANVPTF. V and J are TRBV5-1 and TRBJ2-6; perhaps TRBD1 as D (5 bases). The CDR3 covers 15 residues. CDR1 and CDR2 from the germline V gene are SGHRS and YFSETQ.

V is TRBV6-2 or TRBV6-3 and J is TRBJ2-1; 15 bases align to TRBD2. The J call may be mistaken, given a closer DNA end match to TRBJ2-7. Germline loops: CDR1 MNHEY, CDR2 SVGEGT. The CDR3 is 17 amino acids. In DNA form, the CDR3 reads TGTGCCAGCAGTTACGGACTAGCGGGAGGGAGTTACAATGAGCAGTACTTC. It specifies CASSYGLAGGSYNEQYF.